Listed here are 27 T cell receptor beta chains from one sample, sequenced in a study of blood T cell repertoires in COVID-19 (dated by TCRdb to the early 2020s). Libraries were built with the immunoSEQ multiplex PCR assay. TCRdb stores this immuneACCESS table with in-frame sequences only. Part of the clones is absent; in the studies checked, under half of the shortfall reflects unresolved V genes, and no reason is known for the rest. The sample profile shows 200,000 to 250,000 clones; 80% to 90% of them were found once. More than 1.5% of the sample rests with the top ten. Sequencing was carried out using PBMCs or T cells enriched from blood (not recorded which). These receptors all come from a man between 35 and 55 years old who had recovered from COVID-19.

This chain joins TRBV7-9 and TRBJ1-1; no definite D call. Trimming cost V 6 bases and J 0 bases, with 14 bases left between them. The germline CDR1 and CDR2 sequences are SEHNR and FQNEAQ (reference sequence). The CDR3 totals 15 residues. The chain's CDR3 is CASRKGGEMNTEAFF. CDR3 nucleotides: TGTGCCAGCAGGAAGGGTGGGGAGATGAACACTGAAGCTTTCTTT.

The chain joins TRBV5-4 to TRBJ2-3; 8 bases agree with TRBD1. V lost 2 bases, J lost 2 bases, and 4 bases stayed unmatched. CDR3 length: 15 residues. Germline V gene lookup returns CDR1 SGHNT and CDR2 YYREEE (reference sequence). CDR3 nucleotides: TGTGCCAGCAGCTTCGACAGGGGCCTCACAGATACGCAGTATTTT. Its protein is CASSFDRGLTDTQYF.

The chain combines TRBV7-9 with TRBJ2-1; 11 bases map to TRBD1. Germline values: CDR1 SEHNR, CDR2 FQNEAQ (reference sequence). After removal of 5 bases from V and 7 bases from J, the junction contained 7 bases not matched to a gene. This CDR3 region has 15 residues. This CDR3 is CASSPGQGAGNEQFF. The DNA for the CDR3 is TGTGCCAGCAGCCCAGGACAGGGGGCTGGGAATGAGCAGTTCTTC. Combining the CDR3 with reference TRBV7-9 and TRBJ2-1 gives the whole variable domain DTGVSQNPRHKITKRGQNVTFRCDPISEHNRLYWYRQTLGQGPEFLTYFQNEAQLEKSRLLSDRFSAERPKGSFSTLEIQRTEQGDSAMYLCASSPGQGAGNEQFFGPGTRLTVL.

This rearrangement joins TRBV21-1 to TRBJ2-1; the D call in the table, TRBD2, was not verified against the DNA. TRBV21-1 is designated a pseudogene. The CDR3 has 17 amino acids. The DNA for the CDR3 is TGTGCCAGCACTATGGGACTAGCGGGAGTGAACTACAATGAGCAGTTCTTC. Protein: CASTMGLAGVNYNEQFF.

This CDR3 reads CASSVGEVKRGERTDTQYF. CDR3 nucleotide sequence: TGTGCCAGCAGCGTAGGAGAGGTGAAGCGGGGGGAGCGCACAGATACGCAGTATTTT. This chain links TRBV9 with TRBJ2-3; 9 bases fit TRBD2. The CDR3 has 19 residues. The V gene's germline CDR1 is SGDLS and CDR2 YYNGEE. Trimming removed 0 bases from V and 1 base from J; junction bases left unmatched: 12.

The V gene is TRBV4-3, the J gene TRBJ1-6; perhaps TRBD1 as D (6 bases). The length of the CDR3 is 18 residues. V was pared by 0 bases and J by 5 bases, with 17 bases between. Germline V lookup: CDR1 LGHNA, CDR2 YSLEER. The CDR3 coding sequence is TGCGCCAGCAGCCAAGATCTATCGGGGGGCCAGAATAATTCACCCCTCCACTTT. Residues: CASSQDLSGGQNNSPLHF.

The J gene is TRBJ2-1, the V gene TRBV7-9; 9 bases are a match to TRBD1. V trimming: 4 bases; J trimming: 5 bases; junction bases outside the gene matches: 9. CDR1 and CDR2 from the germline V gene are SEHNR and FQNEAQ (reference sequence). CDR3 length: 16 amino acids. The CDR3 nucleotides read TGTGCCAGCAGCTCCTTAACAGGGGGCGCCGACAATGAGCAGTTCTTC. Its translation is CASSSLTGGADNEQFF.

This chain connects TRBV2 to TRBJ2-1, with 8 positions matching TRBD2. V trimming: 4 bases; J trimming: 15 bases; junction bases outside the gene matches: 11. Germline V gene lookup returns CDR1 SNHLY and CDR2 FYNNEI. The CDR3 runs to 13 residues. The CDR3 spells CASSVESGGARFF. The CDR3 nucleotides are TGTGCCAGCAGTGTAGAATCCGGGGGGGCCCGGTTCTTC.

In DNA, the CDR3 is TGTGCCAGCAACACAGGGACAGCCGAGACCCAGTACTTC. This gives the protein CASNTGTAETQYF. This chain uses TRBV25-1 with TRBJ2-5, with 7 nucleotides matching TRBD1. V was pared by 7 bases and J by 5 bases, with 7 bases of the junction left unmatched. CDR3 length equals 13 residues. Germline-derived CDR1 and CDR2 are MGHDK and SYGVNS.

The rearrangement joins TRBV2 to TRBJ2-1, with D tentatively TRBD1 (6 bases). The germline CDR1 and CDR2 sequences are SNHLY and FYNNEI. The CDR3 runs to 16 residues. With 2 bases removed from V and 1 base from J, the gap between germline ends came to 12 bases. CDR3 protein: CASSEFGRGSYNEQFF. The CDR3 region has the DNA TGTGCCAGCAGTGAATTCGGCAGGGGTTCCTACAATGAGCAGTTCTTC.

V gene TRBV10-2 combines with J gene TRBJ1-1, with a tentative D call TRBD1 (6 bases). From germline, CDR1 is WSHSY and CDR2 SAAADI. CDR3 length: 12 residues. V lost 7 bases to trimming and J lost 3 bases, with 9 bases between them. The CDR3 DNA follows: TGCGCCAGCATGTCAGGGGACACTGAAGCTTTCTTT. Its translation is CASMSGDTEAFF.

The chain uses TRBV28 and TRBJ1-1; D gene ambiguous. Germline assignment: CDR1 MDHEN and CDR2 SYDVKM. The V end was cut by 6 bases, the J end by 6 bases, with 11 bases between. The CDR3 is 12 residues long. The CDR3 reads CASRQPLAEAFF. The DNA for the CDR3 is TGTGCCAGCAGACAACCCCTCGCTGAAGCTTTCTTT.

This chain links TRBV7-9 with TRBJ2-7, with 10 positions matching TRBD1. Unmatched junction bases numbered 6, after V lost 5 bases and J lost 5 bases. Germline V CDR1 and CDR2: SEHNR, FQNEAQ (reference sequence). This CDR3 is built from 14 residues. CDR3 coding DNA: TGTGCCAGCAGCAGGGACAGGGGTACCCACGAGCAGTACTTC. Translation gives CASSRDRGTHEQYF.

The chain employs TRBV7-2 and TRBJ2-1; 9 bases align to TRBD2. CDR1 and CDR2 (germline): SGHTA, FQGNSA. The CDR3 runs to 17 residues. Losses at the gene ends were 5 bases for V and 5 bases for J; bases not matched to a gene: 13. This CDR3 is CASSTQLLAGANNEQFF. The DNA for the CDR3 is TGTGCCAGCAGCACTCAACTCTTAGCGGGAGCTAACAATGAGCAGTTCTTC.

This rearrangement joins TRBV7-2 to TRBJ2-1; maybe TRBD1 (6 bases). V shed 1 base and J shed 5 bases, with 12 bases lying between them. The germline V gene encodes CDR1 SGHTA and CDR2 FQGNSA. The CDR3 runs 15 residues. CDR3: CASSLGAGAHNEQFF. For the CDR3, the DNA is TGTGCCAGCAGCTTAGGAGCAGGGGCCCACAATGAGCAGTTCTTC.

The rearrangement links TRBV4-3 to TRBJ2-2; D may be TRBD2 (7 bases). The CDR3 contains 18 residues. Trimming left V 0 bases short and J 5 bases short, with 19 bases between. Germline assignment: CDR1 LGHNA and CDR2 YSLEER. In nucleotides, the CDR3 is TGCGCCAGCAGCCAAGATATGGGCGGGGGCATACAGACCGGGGAGCTGTTTTTT. This translates into CASSQDMGGGIQTGELFF.

The chain couples TRBV3-1 (or the pseudogene TRBV3-2) to TRBJ2-5; D uncertain. V lost 1 base, J lost 1 base, and 7 bases lay in between. The CDR3 totals 14 residues. The germline gives CDR1 LGHDT, CDR2 YNNKEL (reference sequence). CDR3 residues: CASSQGAVQETQYF. The CDR3 DNA sequence: TGTGCCAGCAGCCAAGGGGCCGTCCAAGAGACCCAGTACTTC.

The CDR3 bases are TGTGCCAGCAGACAGGCCTTAAACACTGAAGCTTTCTTT. Its protein is CASRQALNTEAFF. The rearrangement joins TRBV6-5 to TRBJ1-1, with a possible D match to TRBD1 (5 bases). The CDR3 is 13 amino acids. Germline CDR1 is MNHEY and CDR2 is SVGAGI. V lost 6 bases and J 2 bases, leaving 10 bases between the germline ends.

This clone was counted between two and nine times. The V gene is TRBV4-3, the J gene TRBJ2-5, with TRBD2 as a possible D gene (6 bases). CDR1 and CDR2 from the germline V gene are LGHNA and YSLEER. V shed 1 base and J shed 7 bases, with 19 bases lying between them. This CDR3 has 16 amino acids. The CDR3 reads CASSQVVFQPGGTQYF. In DNA form, the CDR3 reads TGCGCCAGCAGCCAAGTCGTTTTCCAGCCCGGGGGGACCCAGTACTTC.

The chain has TRBV7-8 and TRBJ1-5; 7 bases agree with TRBD1. Germline V lookup: CDR1 SGHVS, CDR2 FQNEAQ. This CDR3 has 16 residues. Losses at the gene ends were 1 base for V and 7 bases for J; bases not matched to a gene: 10. CDR3 sequence reads: CASSLGSTGRMQPQHF. The DNA for the CDR3 is TGTGCCAGCAGCTTAGGCTCGACAGGGAGGATGCAGCCCCAGCATTTT.

This chain joins TRBV19 and TRBJ1-3; 8 nucleotides match TRBD1. Losses at the gene ends were 5 bases for V and 0 bases for J; bases not matched to a gene: 6. The germline V gene has CDR1 LNHDA and CDR2 SQIVND (reference sequence). CDR3 length equals 16 residues. DNA of the CDR3: TGTGCCAGTAGTCCCCTGGACAGGGCCTCTGGAAACACCATATATTTT. Its translation: CASSPLDRASGNTIYF.

This clone was recorded only once. The chain recombines TRBV6-5 with TRBJ2-7, with a tentative D call TRBD1 (6 bases). The germline CDR1 and CDR2 sequences are MNHEY and SVGAGI. This CDR3 is 15 amino acids long. Trimming cost V 5 bases and J 0 bases, with 14 bases left between them. The CDR3 DNA follows: TGTGCCAGCAGTCCCCAGGCAGGGGCCTCCTACGAGCAGTACTTC. It codes for CASSPQAGASYEQYF.

This chain links TRBV19 with TRBJ2-5; possibly TRBD1 for D (5 bases). The germline V gene encodes CDR1 LNHDA and CDR2 SQIVND (reference sequence). The CDR3 has 14 residues. Trimming shortened V by 5 bases and J by 5 bases, and 15 bases separated the two germline ends. The CDR3 nucleotides read TGTGCCAGTAGTTTTGCAGGGCGTCGGGAGACCCAGTACTTC. Amino acids: CASSFAGRRETQYF.

V gene TRBV25-1 combines with J gene TRBJ1-2; 7 bases agree with TRBD1. Germline V gene lookup returns CDR1 MGHDK and CDR2 SYGVNS. The ends lost 4 bases at V and 5 bases at J; junction bases unmatched: 1. This CDR3 spans 12 amino acids. The CDR3 DNA follows: TGTGCCAGCAGTGGACAGGGTTATGGCTACACCTTC. This encodes CASSGQGYGYTF.

The rearrangement uses TRBV10-3 and TRBJ2-1; 8 bases match TRBD2. V gave up 0 bases and J gave up 4 bases; unmatched junction bases: 5. Germline CDR1 is ENHRY and CDR2 is SYGVKD. The length of the CDR3 is 16 residues. CDR3 protein: CAISESSAGAYNEQFF. CDR3 sequence (DNA): TGTGCCATCAGTGAGTCGTCAGCGGGAGCTTACAATGAGCAGTTCTTC.

This rearrangement joins TRBV12-2 to TRBJ1-4. TRBV12-2 is flagged as a pseudogene. The CDR3 consists of 16 residues. The CDR3 loop reads CASRLENRELDEKLFF. The CDR3 region has the DNA TGTGCAAGTCGCTTAGAAAACCGGGAGCTCGACGAAAAACTGTTTTTT.

The J gene is TRBJ1-4, the V gene TRBV2, with D tentatively TRBD1 (5 bases). V lost 4 bases to trimming and J lost 1 base, with 13 bases between them. Germline V gene sequence: CDR1 SNHLY, CDR2 FYNNEI. The CDR3 has 16 amino acids. CDR3 residues: CASSADSLLTNEKLFF. In nucleotides, the CDR3 is TGTGCCAGCAGTGCAGACAGTCTTTTAACTAATGAAAAACTGTTTTTT.